This TCR beta chain is from a study of immune evolution from preneoplasia to lung adenocarcinoma (dated by TCRdb to the early 2020s). The study in broad terms: The study profiled immune contexture across lung adenocarcinoma precursors and invasive adenocarcinoma using immune gene expression, TCR sequencing and multiplex immunofluorescence. Resected precursor lesions (AAH, AIS, MIA) and invasive adenocarcinomas were compared against paired morphologically normal lung tissue. The sample size depended on which specimens were available, not on a prior power calculation. The immune data were integrated with whole exome sequencing and methylation data obtained from the same cohort of nodules. A total of around 50 patients with pulmonary nodules who underwent surgical resection were included in the overall cohort. A total of around 52 patients contributed TCR sequencing data. It was reported in the study that about 100 samples were used for TCR sequencing. Class I HLA alleles were inferred from exome data with POLYSOLVER, and allele-specific HLA loss was detected with LOHHLA. Broader findings and caveats from the paper: The findings rested on association rather than direct causation, and larger cohorts with long-term follow-up and longitudinal biopsies were considered necessary. Because every patient came from Japan and China, how well the results apply to Western populations was uncertain. Normal lung showed the highest clonality, whereas later-stage lesions appeared to have higher T cell density and diversity but lower clonality. The highest top T cell clone frequencies were observed in normal lung, and a progressive decrease in top T cell clone frequencies appeared to occur from AAH through AIS, MIA and invasive adenocarcinoma.

Patients underwent resection in Japan or China between about 2014 and 2017. Histologic diagnosis of each case was confirmed independently by two lung cancer pathologists on H&E slides. DNA was isolated from FFPE tissue using the AllPrep DNA/RNA FFPE Kit. The immunoSEQ hsTCRbeta Kit was used to sequence TCR beta CDR3 regions from DNA. From the authors' description of their analysis: The ImmunoSEQ Analyzer was used to analyse the TCR sequencing data. T cell clonality was defined as 1 minus Pielou's evenness, calculated on productive rearrangements. To measure T cell diversity, the inverse Simpson index was applied to productive templates. T cell density was defined as TCR beta template counts normalized to usable DNA, with usable DNA estimated by amplifying and sequencing housekeeping genes. Two-sided Kruskal-Wallis tests were used to compare TCR metrics between histologic stages. In its TCRdb copy, this immuneACCESS table keeps in-frame sequences only and misses some clones. Where compared with another copy, unresolved V genes explain less than half of these, and the others have no known cause. The V and J calls and clone size were taken over from that table, and D and trimming were inferred from the DNA. Within this sample are about 4,000 clones, with 77% of them counted one time only. The biggest ten clones account for less than 9.5% of the sample.

As for this clone: Its antigen is unknown. Qualities for individual bases were not recorded, and no much larger clone is one base off.

Measured from the cysteine to the phenylalanine, the CDR3 is 14 residues long. Just the 42-base CDR3 DNA is kept, in frame starting at base 1. Trimming costs V 4 bases and J 6 bases, and their ends lie 19 bases apart. The germline V gene (reference sequence) specifies GTSNPN as CDR1 and SVGIG as CDR2. This TCR derives from a person aged 55-85 years with lung adenocarcinoma. The sequencing input was FFPE adjacent normal lung tissue. The V gene is TRBV30 and the J gene is TRBJ2-7; the best D guess is TRBD2, with 6 bases matching. The sequenced DNA: TGTGCCTGGAAGAGCGTCCGAGAAGCGGGCGAGCAGTACTTC. Translation gives CAWKSVREAGEQYF.